Below are 3 T cell receptor beta chains sequenced from a single sample in a study of a mutant IDH1 vaccine in newly diagnosed glioma. Documented time point: week 5, during vaccination. With topical imiquimod, each dose of the vaccine consisted of 300 ug of mutant IDH1 20-mer peptide. These receptors have no identified antigens. The assay was immunoSEQ multiplex PCR, and TCRdb's table has in-frame clones only and misses some. The sample yields tens of thousands of clones, roughly 81% seen once. Here the sequenced sample was PBMCs, taken from a glioma patient whose treatment included an IDH1 peptide vaccine. The receptors were sampled from a man in his forties or fifties with glioma.

Here the CDR3 DNA reads TGTGCCAGCAGCTTAGGGACAGCGGGGGGGAATCAGCCCCAGCATTTT. As protein: CASSLGTAGGNQPQHF. V is TRBV7-9 and J is TRBJ1-5; a possible D gene is TRBD1 (6 bases). This CDR3 has 16 residues. Looked up from germline, CDR1 is SEHNR and CDR2 is FQNEAQ (reference sequence). Trimming removed 1 base at V and 4 bases at J, with 14 bases between.

In this sample, this clone is medium-sized. This chain uses TRBV7-9 with TRBJ2-7; 9 nucleotides match TRBD2. V gave up 5 bases and J gave up 2 bases; unmatched junction bases: 4. The germline gives CDR1 SEHNR, CDR2 FQNEAQ (reference sequence). This CDR3 is 14 amino acids long. The CDR3 region is CASSGTSRPYEQYF. CDR3 nucleotide sequence: TGTGCCAGCAGCGGGACTAGCAGACCCTACGAGCAGTACTTC. Combining the CDR3 with reference TRBV7-9 and TRBJ2-7 gives the whole variable domain DTGVSQNPRHKITKRGQNVTFRCDPISEHNRLYWYRQTLGQGPEFLTYFQNEAQLEKSRLLSDRFSAERPKGSFSTLEIQRTEQGDSAMYLCASSGTSRPYEQYFGPGTRLTVT.

The sample holds one count of this clone. CDR3 DNA: TGTGCCATCAGTAGTGGGACAGGGGATTCCTACGAGCAGTACTTC. The encoded protein is CAISSGTGDSYEQYF. This chain connects TRBV10-3 to TRBJ2-7; 10 nucleotides agree with TRBD1. The CDR3 is 15 amino acids. Germline CDR1 and CDR2: ENHRY and SYGVKD. The V segment lost 5 bases and the J segment 1 base; nucleotides outside the gene matches: 5.